This T cell receptor (beta chain) was profiled in a study of blood T cell repertoires in COVID-19. The assay was immunoSEQ multiplex PCR, and TCRdb's table has in-frame clones only and misses some. The table lists about 240,000 clones, around four fifths of them singletons. From germline, CDR1 is SEHNR and CDR2 FQNEAQ (reference sequence). The CDR3 contains 17 residues. V dropped 5 bases and J dropped 7; count of bases not matched to a gene: 13. This clonotype originated in a woman of 80 years or more with COVID-19, enrolled during active disease. The genes are TRBV7-9 and TRBJ1-6, with 8 bases aligning to TRBD1. Material: peripheral blood. The DNA for the CDR3 is TGTGCCAGCAGCCTTAGTCAGGGGGCGCGGGGGAATTCACCCCTCCACTTT. Its protein is CASSLSQGARGNSPLHF.